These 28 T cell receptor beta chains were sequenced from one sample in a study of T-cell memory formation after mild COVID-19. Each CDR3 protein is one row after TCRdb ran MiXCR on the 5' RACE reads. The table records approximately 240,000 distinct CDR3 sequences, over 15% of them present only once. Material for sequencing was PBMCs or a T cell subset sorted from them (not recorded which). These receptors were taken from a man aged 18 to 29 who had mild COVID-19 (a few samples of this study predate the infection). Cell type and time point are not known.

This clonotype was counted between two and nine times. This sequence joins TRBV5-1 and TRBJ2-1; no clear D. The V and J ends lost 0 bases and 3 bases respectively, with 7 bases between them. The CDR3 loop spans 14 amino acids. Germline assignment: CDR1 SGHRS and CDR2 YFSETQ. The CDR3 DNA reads TGCGCCAGCAGCTTGGGGTCTGTCTACAATGAGCAGTTCTTC. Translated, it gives CASSLGSVYNEQFF.

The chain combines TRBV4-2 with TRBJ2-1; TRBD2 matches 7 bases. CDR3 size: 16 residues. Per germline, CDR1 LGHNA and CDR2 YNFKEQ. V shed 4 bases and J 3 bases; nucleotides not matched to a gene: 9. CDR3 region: CASSRERRGFYNEQFF. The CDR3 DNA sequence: TGTGCCAGCAGCCGAGAAAGGCGGGGGTTCTACAATGAGCAGTTCTTC.

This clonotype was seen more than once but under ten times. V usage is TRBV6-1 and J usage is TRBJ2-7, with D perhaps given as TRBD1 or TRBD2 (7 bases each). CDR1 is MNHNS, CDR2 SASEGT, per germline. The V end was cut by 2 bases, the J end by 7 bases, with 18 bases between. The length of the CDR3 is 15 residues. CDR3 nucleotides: TGTGCCAGCAGTGAACCCGGCAGGGGGGGTGGTGAGCAGTACTTC. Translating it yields CASSEPGRGGGEQYF.

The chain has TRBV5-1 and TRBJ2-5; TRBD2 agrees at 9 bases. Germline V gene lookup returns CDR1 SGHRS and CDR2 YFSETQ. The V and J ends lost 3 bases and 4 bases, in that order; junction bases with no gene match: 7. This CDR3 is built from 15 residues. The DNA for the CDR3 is TGCGCCAGCAGCTCCCAGGCTAGCGGGGTAGAGACCCAGTACTTC. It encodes CASSSQASGVETQYF. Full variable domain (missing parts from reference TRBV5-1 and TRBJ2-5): KAGVTQTPRYLIKTRGQQVTLSCSPISGHRSVSWYQQTPGQGLQFLFEYFSETQRNKGNFPGRFSGRQFSNSRSEMNVSTLELGDSALYLCASSSQASGVETQYFGPGTRLLVL.

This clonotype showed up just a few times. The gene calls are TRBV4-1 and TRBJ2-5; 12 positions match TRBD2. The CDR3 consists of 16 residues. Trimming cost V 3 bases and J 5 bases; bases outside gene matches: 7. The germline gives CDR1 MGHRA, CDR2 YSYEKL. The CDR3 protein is CASSQLAGGPEETQYF. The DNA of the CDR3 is TGCGCCAGCAGCCAGCTAGCGGGGGGGCCAGAGGAGACCCAGTACTTC.

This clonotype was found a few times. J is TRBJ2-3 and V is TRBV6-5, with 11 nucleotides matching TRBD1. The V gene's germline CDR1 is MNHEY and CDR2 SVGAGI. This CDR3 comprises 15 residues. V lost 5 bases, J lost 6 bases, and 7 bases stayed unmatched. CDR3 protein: CASSTLDRGLDTQYF. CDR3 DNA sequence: TGTGCCAGCAGTACTCTGGACAGGGGGCTGGATACGCAGTATTTT.

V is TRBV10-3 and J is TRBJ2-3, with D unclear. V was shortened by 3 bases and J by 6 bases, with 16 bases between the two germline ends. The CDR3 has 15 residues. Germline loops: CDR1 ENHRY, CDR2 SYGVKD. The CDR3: CAISEGRFGTDTQYF. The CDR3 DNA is TGTGCCATCAGTGAAGGCAGGTTTGGTACGGATACGCAGTATTTT.

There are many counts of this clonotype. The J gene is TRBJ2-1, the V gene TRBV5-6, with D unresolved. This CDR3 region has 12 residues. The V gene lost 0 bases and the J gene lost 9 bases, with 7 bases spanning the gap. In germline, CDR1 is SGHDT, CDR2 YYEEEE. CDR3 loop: CASSLVGREQFF. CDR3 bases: TGTGCCAGCAGCTTGGTCGGGCGTGAGCAGTTCTTC.

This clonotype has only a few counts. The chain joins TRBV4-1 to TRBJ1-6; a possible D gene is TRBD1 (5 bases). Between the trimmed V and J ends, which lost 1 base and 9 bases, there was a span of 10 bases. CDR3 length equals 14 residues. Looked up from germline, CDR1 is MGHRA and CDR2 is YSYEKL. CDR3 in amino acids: CASSQAVGGSPLHF. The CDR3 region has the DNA TGCGCCAGCAGCCAAGCGGTTGGGGGTTCACCCCTCCACTTT.

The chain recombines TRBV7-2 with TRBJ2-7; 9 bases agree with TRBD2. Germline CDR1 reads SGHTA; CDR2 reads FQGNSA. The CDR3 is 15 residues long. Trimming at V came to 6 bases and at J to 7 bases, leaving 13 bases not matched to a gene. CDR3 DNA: TGTGCCAGCAGTTTTAGCGGGGGTTGGCGTGGGGAGCAGTACTTC. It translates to CASSFSGGWRGEQYF. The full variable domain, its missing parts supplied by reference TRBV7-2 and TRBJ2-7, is GAGVSQSPSNKVTEKGKDVELRCDPISGHTALYWYRQSLGQGLEFLIYFQGNSAPDKSGLPSDRFSAERTGGSVSTLTIQRTQQEDSAVYLCASSFSGGWRGEQYFGPGTRLTVT.

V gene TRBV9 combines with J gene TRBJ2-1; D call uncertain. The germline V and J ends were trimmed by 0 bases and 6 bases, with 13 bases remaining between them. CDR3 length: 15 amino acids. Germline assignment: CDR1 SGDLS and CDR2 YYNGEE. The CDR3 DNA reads TGTGCCAGCAGCGTAGGCGGCGCGGTCCCCAATGAGCAGTTCTTC. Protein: CASSVGGAVPNEQFF.

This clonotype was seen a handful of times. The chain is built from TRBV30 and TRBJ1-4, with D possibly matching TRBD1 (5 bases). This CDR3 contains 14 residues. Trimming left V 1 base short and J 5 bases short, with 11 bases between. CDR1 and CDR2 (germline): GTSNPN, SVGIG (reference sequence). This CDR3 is CAWSAGTSNEKLFF. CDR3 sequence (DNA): TGTGCCTGGAGTGCCGGGACGTCGAATGAAAAACTGTTTTTT.

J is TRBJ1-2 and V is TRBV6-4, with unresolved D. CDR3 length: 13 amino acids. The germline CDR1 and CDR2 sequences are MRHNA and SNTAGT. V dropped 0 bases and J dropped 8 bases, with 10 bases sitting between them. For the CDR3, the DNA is TGTGCCAGCAGTGACTCGTTCGCACGGGGCTACACCTTC. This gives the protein CASSDSFARGYTF.

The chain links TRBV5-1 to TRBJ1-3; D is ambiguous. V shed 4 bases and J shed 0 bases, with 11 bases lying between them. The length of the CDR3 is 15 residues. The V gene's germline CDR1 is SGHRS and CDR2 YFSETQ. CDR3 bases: TGCGCCAGCAGCCCTGACCCTGACTCTGGAAACACCATATATTTT. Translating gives CASSPDPDSGNTIYF.

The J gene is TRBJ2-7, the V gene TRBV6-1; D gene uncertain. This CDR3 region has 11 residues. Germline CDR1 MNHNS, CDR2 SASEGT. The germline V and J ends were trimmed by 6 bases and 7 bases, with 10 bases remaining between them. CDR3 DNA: TGTGCCAGCAGCCGCACCCAAGAGCAGTACTTC. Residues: CASSRTQEQYF.

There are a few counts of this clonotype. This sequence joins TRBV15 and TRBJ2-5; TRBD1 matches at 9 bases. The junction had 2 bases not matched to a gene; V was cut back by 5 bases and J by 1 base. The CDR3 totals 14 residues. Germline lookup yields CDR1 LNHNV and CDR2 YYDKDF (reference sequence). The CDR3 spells CATSWDRVQETQYF. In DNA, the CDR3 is TGTGCCACCAGCTGGGACAGGGTCCAAGAGACCCAGTACTTC. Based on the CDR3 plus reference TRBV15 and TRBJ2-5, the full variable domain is DAMVIQNPRYQVTQFGKPVTLSCSQTLNHNVMYWYQQKSSQAPKLLFHYYDKDFNNEADTPDNFQSRRPNTSFCFLDIRSPGLGDTAMYLCATSWDRVQETQYFGPGTRLLVL.

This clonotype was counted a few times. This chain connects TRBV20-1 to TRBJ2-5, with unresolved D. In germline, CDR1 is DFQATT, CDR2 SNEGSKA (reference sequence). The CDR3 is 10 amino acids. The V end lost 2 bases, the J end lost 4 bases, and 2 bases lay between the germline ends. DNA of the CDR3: TGCAGTGCTAGAACAGAGACCCAGTACTTC. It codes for CSARTETQYF.

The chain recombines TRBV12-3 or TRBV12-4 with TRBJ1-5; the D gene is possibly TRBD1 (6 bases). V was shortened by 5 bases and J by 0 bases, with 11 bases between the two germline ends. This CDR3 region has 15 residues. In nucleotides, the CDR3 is TGTGCCAGCAGTACGCCAGGGGATAGCAATCAGCCCCAGCATTTT. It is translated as CASSTPGDSNQPQHF.

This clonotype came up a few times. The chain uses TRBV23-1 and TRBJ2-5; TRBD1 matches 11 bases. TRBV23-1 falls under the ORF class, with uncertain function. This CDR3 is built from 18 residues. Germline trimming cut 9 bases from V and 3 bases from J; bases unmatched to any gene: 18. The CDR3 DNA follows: TGCGCCAGACCACCCATCACAAGGGACAGGGGGTCAGAAGAGACCCAGTACTTC. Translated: CARPPITRDRGSEETQYF.

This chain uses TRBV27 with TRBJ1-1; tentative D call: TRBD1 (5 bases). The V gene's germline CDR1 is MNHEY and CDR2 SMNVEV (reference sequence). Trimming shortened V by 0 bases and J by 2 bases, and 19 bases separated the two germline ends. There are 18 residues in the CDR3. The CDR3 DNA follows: TGTGCCAGCAGTTTATCGCTCCGGGGGACGCGTGGAAACACTGAAGCTTTCTTT. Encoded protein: CASSLSLRGTRGNTEAFF.

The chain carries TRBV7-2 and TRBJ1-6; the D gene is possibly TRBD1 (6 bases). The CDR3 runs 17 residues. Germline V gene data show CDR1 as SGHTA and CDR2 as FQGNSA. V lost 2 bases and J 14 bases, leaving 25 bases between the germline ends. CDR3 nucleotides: TGTGCCAGCAGCTTAATCATGGGGGCCGGGGTCCGTGAGACCCTCCACTTT. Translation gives CASSLIMGAGVRETLHF. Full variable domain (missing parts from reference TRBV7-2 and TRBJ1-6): GAGVSQSPSNKVTEKGKDVELRCDPISGHTALYWYRQSLGQGLEFLIYFQGNSAPDKSGLPSDRFSAERTGGSVSTLTIQRTQQEDSAVYLCASSLIMGAGVRETLHFGNGTRLTVT.

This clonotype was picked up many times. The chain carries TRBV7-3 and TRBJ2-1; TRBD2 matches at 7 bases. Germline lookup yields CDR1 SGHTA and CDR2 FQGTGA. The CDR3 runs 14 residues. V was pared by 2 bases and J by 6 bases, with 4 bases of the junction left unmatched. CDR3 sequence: CASSLLAASNEQFF. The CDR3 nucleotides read TGTGCCAGCAGCTTACTAGCGGCGAGCAATGAGCAGTTCTTC.

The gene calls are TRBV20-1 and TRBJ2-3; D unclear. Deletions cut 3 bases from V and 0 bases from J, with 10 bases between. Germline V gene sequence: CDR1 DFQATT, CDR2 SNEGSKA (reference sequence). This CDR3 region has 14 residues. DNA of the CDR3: TGCAGTGCTAGTAAGGGATCTAGCACAGATACGCAGTATTTT. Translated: CSASKGSSTDTQYF.

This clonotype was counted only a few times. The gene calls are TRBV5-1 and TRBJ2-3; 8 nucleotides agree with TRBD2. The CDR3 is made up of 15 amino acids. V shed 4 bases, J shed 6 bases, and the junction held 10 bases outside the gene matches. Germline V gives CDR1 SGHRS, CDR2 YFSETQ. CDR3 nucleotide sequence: TGCGCCAGCAGCCCCAACGGGGGGGGGAGTGATACGCAGTATTTT. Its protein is CASSPNGGGSDTQYF.

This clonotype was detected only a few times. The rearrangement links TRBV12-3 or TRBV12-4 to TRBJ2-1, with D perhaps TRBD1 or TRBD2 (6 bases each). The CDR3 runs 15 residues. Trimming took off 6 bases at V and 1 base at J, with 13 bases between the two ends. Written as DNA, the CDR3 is TGTGCCAGCAGCCCAGGGGAGGAATCCTACAATGAGCAGTTCTTC. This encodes CASSPGEESYNEQFF.

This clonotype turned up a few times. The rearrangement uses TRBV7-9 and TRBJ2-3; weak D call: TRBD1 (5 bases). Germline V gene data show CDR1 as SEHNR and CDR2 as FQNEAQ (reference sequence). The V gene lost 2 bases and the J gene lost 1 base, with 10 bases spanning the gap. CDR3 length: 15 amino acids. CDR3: CASSLSGRGTDTQYF. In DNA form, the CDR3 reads TGTGCCAGCAGCTTATCGGGCAGGGGCACAGATACGCAGTATTTT.

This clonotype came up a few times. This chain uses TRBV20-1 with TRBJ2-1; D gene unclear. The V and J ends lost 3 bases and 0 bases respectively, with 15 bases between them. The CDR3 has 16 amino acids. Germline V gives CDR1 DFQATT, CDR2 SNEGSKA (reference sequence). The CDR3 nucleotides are TGCAGTGCTAGTCTGTACGCGGACCGCTCCTACAATGAGCAGTTCTTC. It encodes CSASLYADRSYNEQFF.

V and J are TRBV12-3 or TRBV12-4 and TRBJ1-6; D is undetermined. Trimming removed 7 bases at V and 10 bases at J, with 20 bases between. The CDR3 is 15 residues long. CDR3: CASKRRLGKGSPLHF. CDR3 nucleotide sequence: TGTGCCAGCAAACGACGACTCGGGAAGGGATCACCCCTCCACTTT.